These 32 T cell receptor beta chains were sequenced from one sample in a study of T cell responses to AZD1222 COVID-19 vaccine. The protocol was immunoSEQ multiplex PCR, while the TCRdb copy is restricted to in-frame clones and leaves out a portion. The sample includes about 180,000 clones, roughly 93% of them seen just once. Sequenced material: peripheral blood, taken 28 days after the second dose of the MenACWY control vaccine. The origin of the receptors is an adult who received the MenACWY meningococcal vaccine as a control.

The chain uses TRBV9 and TRBJ2-1; 11 bases fit TRBD2. Germline CDR1 SGDLS, CDR2 YYNGEE. This CDR3 contains 15 residues. With V trimmed by 0 bases and J by 8 bases, 4 bases remained unmatched. CDR3 protein: CASSVELAGVYEQFF. For the CDR3, the DNA is TGTGCCAGCAGCGTAGAACTAGCGGGGGTATATGAGCAGTTCTTC.

The CDR3 bases are TGCGCCAGCAGCCAAGAGGGCACAGGAAAAAACATTCAGTACTTC. It is translated as CASSQEGTGKNIQYF. J is TRBJ2-4 and V is TRBV4-1, with D perhaps matching TRBD1 (5 bases). The V gene's germline CDR1 is MGHRA and CDR2 YSYEKL. With 0 bases removed from V and 4 bases from J, the gap between germline ends came to 10 bases. The CDR3 totals 15 residues.

The chain recombines TRBV5-4 with TRBJ1-2, with D unclear. V was clipped by 0 bases and J by 2 bases, with 11 bases between them. Germline assignment: CDR1 SGHNT and CDR2 YYREEE (reference sequence). CDR3 length: 15 residues. CDR3 in DNA: TGTGCCAGCAGCTTGGCCGGCGGAGGGAACTATGGCTACACCTTC. Translated: CASSLAGGGNYGYTF.

The chain couples TRBV7-9 to TRBJ1-6; the D gene is possibly TRBD1 (5 bases). The ends were cut back, 1 base at V and 9 bases at J, with 13 bases in the middle. The length of the CDR3 is 15 residues. The V gene's germline CDR1 is SEHNR and CDR2 FQNEAQ (reference sequence). CDR3 in DNA: TGTGCCAGCAGCTTAGATGGTCAGGGAGGTTCACCCCTCCACTTT. It is translated as CASSLDGQGGSPLHF.

The gene calls are TRBV24-1 and TRBJ1-2; D gene uncertain. The CDR3 spans 12 residues. Germline lookup yields CDR1 KGHDR and CDR2 SFDVKD. Trimming cost V 3 bases and J 8 bases, with 9 bases left between them. The CDR3 nucleotides are TGTGCCACCAGTGATGGTTCTGCAGGCTACACCTTC. Its translation is CATSDGSAGYTF.

The chain couples TRBV4-2 to TRBJ2-3, with 7 bases matching TRBD1. The CDR3 totals 16 residues. CDR1 and CDR2 (germline): LGHNA, YNFKEQ. Trimming cost V 1 base and J 1 base; bases outside gene matches: 5. The CDR3 is CASSQGETGGTDTQYF. CDR3 sequence (DNA): TGTGCCAGCAGCCAAGGCGAAACAGGGGGCACAGATACGCAGTATTTT.

The CDR3 reads CSAGWTDEAFF. In nucleotides, the CDR3 is TGCAGTGCTGGCTGGACAGATGAAGCTTTCTTT. The chain carries TRBV20-1 and TRBJ1-1; perhaps TRBD1 as D (6 bases). Germline V gene lookup returns CDR1 DFQATT and CDR2 SNEGSKA (reference sequence). Trimming removed 5 bases from V and 7 bases from J, with 11 bases in between. The CDR3 extends over 11 amino acids.

CDR3 protein: CASSDGDRGLSNQPQHF. Written as DNA, the CDR3 is TGTGCCAGCAGTGATGGGGACAGGGGGCTTAGCAATCAGCCCCAGCATTTT. The rearrangement uses TRBV6-1 and TRBJ1-5; the match to TRBD1 covers 12 bases. The CDR3 runs to 17 residues. The ends lost 3 bases at V and 0 bases at J; junction bases unmatched: 3. Germline-derived CDR1 and CDR2 are MNHNS and SASEGT.

The chain joins TRBV30 to TRBJ1-2; D is unclear. The CDR3 spans 13 residues. Per the germline V gene, CDR1 is GTSNPN and CDR2 is SVGIG (reference sequence). Trimming stripped 3 bases from V and 0 bases from J, with 8 bases between. The CDR3 DNA sequence: TGTGCCTGGAGCCCGGGTACTAACTATGGCTACACCTTC. It is translated as CAWSPGTNYGYTF.

Turning to this clone: Other DNA sequences within the sample encode an identical CDR3. The chain uses TRBV7-2 and TRBJ1-5; D unresolved. V shed 1 base and J shed 3 bases, with 7 bases lying between them. The CDR3 totals 14 residues. Germline CDR1 SGHTA, CDR2 FQGNSA. The CDR3 spells CASSLGGFNQPQHF. The CDR3 DNA is TGTGCCAGCAGCTTAGGGGGTTTCAATCAGCCCCAGCATTTT.

The chain combines TRBV12-3 or TRBV12-4 with TRBJ2-7; no definite D call. The V and J ends lost 5 bases and 3 bases respectively, with 8 bases between them. This CDR3 comprises 12 residues. CDR3 in DNA: TGTGCCAGCAGTCCTCGCGGCTACGAGCAGTACTTC. Amino acids: CASSPRGYEQYF.

The J gene is TRBJ1-4, the V gene TRBV6-6; D ambiguous. CDR1 and CDR2 (germline): MNHNY, SVGAGI (reference sequence). The CDR3 is 11 residues long. The V end was cut by 5 bases, the J end by 4 bases, with 2 bases between. CDR3 residues: CASSINEKLFF. CDR3 nucleotide sequence: TGTGCCAGCAGTATTAATGAAAAACTGTTTTTT.

This clone came up once. The chain is built from TRBV6-2 or TRBV6-3 and TRBJ2-7; D tentatively reads TRBD1 or TRBD2 (5 bases each). CDR3 length: 13 residues. Trimming left V 1 base short and J 7 bases short, with 11 bases between. Germline loops: CDR1 MNHEY, CDR2 SVGEGT. CDR3 protein: CASSYWDGGEQYF. The DNA for the CDR3 is TGTGCCAGCAGTTACTGGGACGGAGGTGAGCAGTACTTC.

CDR3 DNA sequence: TGTGCCAGCAGTTACGCGGAGGGACAAGAGACCCAGTACTTC. It codes for CASSYAEGQETQYF. The chain links TRBV6-5 to TRBJ2-5; possibly TRBD2 for D (6 bases). The germline V and J ends were trimmed by 2 bases and 2 bases, with 9 bases remaining between them. The germline CDR1 and CDR2 sequences are MNHEY and SVGAGI. The CDR3 sequence is 14 residues long.

The J gene is TRBJ2-1, the V gene TRBV5-5, with D uncertain. The CDR3 has 12 amino acids. V lost 1 base and J 7 bases, leaving 6 bases between the germline ends. Germline CDR1 and CDR2: SGHKS and YYEKEE (reference sequence). CDR3 sequence: CASSLSLNEQFF. For the CDR3, the DNA is TGTGCCAGCAGCTTGAGCTTAAATGAGCAGTTCTTC.

The chain is built from TRBV3-1 (or the pseudogene TRBV3-2) and TRBJ2-2; D gene uncertain. The CDR3 covers 13 residues. The germline CDR1 and CDR2 sequences are LGHDT and YNNKEL (reference sequence). Trimming removed 1 base at V and 5 bases at J, with 5 bases between. The CDR3 loop reads CASSQVLTGELFF. CDR3 sequence (DNA): TGTGCCAGCAGCCAAGTACTGACCGGGGAGCTGTTTTTT.

V and J are TRBV19 and TRBJ1-3, with no clear D. Trimming removed 4 bases at V and 8 bases at J, with 12 bases between. CDR3 length: 13 amino acids. The germline V gene has CDR1 LNHDA and CDR2 SQIVND (reference sequence). CDR3 bases: TGTGCCAGTAGTAAAGACGAAGCGTACACCATATATTTT. Translated, it gives CASSKDEAYTIYF. Variable domain in full (rest from reference TRBV19 and TRBJ1-3): DGGITQSPKYLFRKEGQNVTLSCEQNLNHDAMYWYRQDPGQGLRLIYYSQIVNDFQKGDIAEGYSVSREKKESFPLTVTSAQKNPTAFYLCASSKDEAYTIYFGEGSWLTVV.

The chain uses TRBV13 and TRBJ1-2, with 9 nucleotides matching TRBD1. After removal of 4 bases from V and 4 bases from J, the junction contained 16 bases not matched to a gene. The CDR3 length is 18 residues. The V gene's germline CDR1 is PRHDT and CDR2 FYEKMQ (reference sequence). The CDR3 DNA is TGTGCCAGCAGCTCAGAGGTGGACGGGACAGGGTCGGGCTATGGCTACACCTTC. Amino acid sequence: CASSSEVDGTGSGYGYTF. The variable domain in full, with the rest retrieved from reference TRBV13 and TRBJ1-2, is AAGVIQSPRHLIKEKRETATLKCYPIPRHDTVYWYQQGPGQDPQFLISFYEKMQSDKGSIPDRFSAQQFSDYHSELNMSSLELGDSALYFCASSSEVDGTGSGYGYTFGSGTRLTVV.

The V and J genes are TRBV5-1 and TRBJ2-1, with D hard to call. Trimming stripped 6 bases from V and 0 bases from J, with 10 bases between. Germline values: CDR1 SGHRS, CDR2 YFSETQ. The CDR3 is 14 residues long. As DNA, the CDR3 is TGCGCCAGCACCCATCCTGGCTCCTACAATGAGCAGTTCTTC. Translating gives CASTHPGSYNEQFF.

This sequence joins TRBV25-1 and TRBJ1-2; D might be TRBD1 (6 bases). This CDR3 is 13 amino acids long. Trimming took off 6 bases at V and 8 bases at J, with 16 bases between the two ends. CDR1 MGHDK and CDR2 SYGVNS come from the germline V gene. The CDR3 reads CASRDVGGRGYTF. The CDR3, as DNA: TGTGCCAGCAGGGACGTAGGGGGTCGAGGCTACACCTTC.

The chain recombines TRBV5-7 with TRBJ2-5, with no clear D. TRBV5-7 falls under the ORF class, with uncertain function. Trimming pared 0 bases from V and 4 bases from J, leaving 13 bases between. This CDR3 spans 15 amino acids. CDR3 in DNA: TGTGCCAGCAGCTTGGTGAGTCTGTGTGGAGAGACCCAGTACTTC. Its protein product is CASSLVSLCGETQYF.

The rearrangement joins TRBV11-1 to TRBJ2-1; 14 bases match TRBD2. Germline-derived CDR1 and CDR2 are SGHAT and FQDESV (reference sequence). The CDR3 runs 15 residues. Trimming cost V 5 bases and J 6 bases; bases outside gene matches: 3. CDR3 protein: CASSAGTSGGNEQFF. The CDR3 coding sequence is TGTGCCAGCAGCGCCGGGACTAGCGGGGGCAATGAGCAGTTCTTC.

V gene TRBV12-3 or TRBV12-4 combines with J gene TRBJ1-2; D ambiguous. This CDR3 comprises 13 residues. The V gene lost 3 bases and the J gene lost 5 bases, with 10 bases spanning the gap. This CDR3 is CASSLAALYGYTF. DNA of the CDR3: TGTGCCAGCAGTTTGGCAGCTTTGTATGGCTACACCTTC.

Regarding this clone: The sample holds other DNA sequences that translate to the same CDR3. The rearrangement links TRBV6-5 to TRBJ2-7; 11 bases map to TRBD1. This CDR3 is built from 14 residues. Trimming cost V 5 bases and J 4 bases; bases outside gene matches: 4. Germline-derived CDR1 and CDR2 are MNHEY and SVGAGI. The CDR3 protein is CASSRDRGSYEQYF. The CDR3 DNA follows: TGTGCCAGCAGTCGGGACAGGGGGAGTTACGAGCAGTACTTC.

The J gene is TRBJ1-4, the V gene TRBV5-6; no clear D gene. This CDR3 region has 15 residues. The V end lost 3 bases, the J end lost 0 bases, and 9 bases lay between the germline ends. From germline, CDR1 is SGHDT and CDR2 YYEEEE. The CDR3 coding sequence is TGTGCCAGCAGCTCAAACCTCGCAACTAATGAAAAACTGTTTTTT. This encodes CASSSNLATNEKLFF.

CDR3 in amino acids: CASSPPRGRGPYGYTF. The CDR3, as DNA: TGTGCCAGCTCACCACCGCGAGGGCGGGGGCCCTATGGCTACACCTTC. The chain combines TRBV18 with TRBJ1-2; tentatively, D is TRBD1 (6 bases). This CDR3 is 16 amino acids long. Between the trimmed V and J ends, which lost 0 bases and 4 bases, there was a span of 15 bases. The germline gives CDR1 KGHSH, CDR2 LQKENI.

The gene calls are TRBV3-1 (or the pseudogene TRBV3-2) and TRBJ1-2; D is possibly TRBD1 (5 bases). Trimming cost V 3 bases and J 2 bases, with 16 bases left between them. The CDR3 has 16 amino acids. The germline gives CDR1 LGHDT, CDR2 YNNKEL (reference sequence). The CDR3 nucleotides read TGTGCCAGCAGCCACTCCTACTCGACAGAAAACTATGGCTACACCTTC. This codes for CASSHSYSTENYGYTF.

The V call is TRBV6-5, the J call TRBJ1-1, with 7 bases aligning to TRBD1. This CDR3 has 15 residues. The V gene's germline CDR1 is MNHEY and CDR2 SVGAGI. The V and J ends lost 2 bases and 4 bases, in that order; junction bases with no gene match: 7. DNA for the CDR3: TGTGCCAGCAGTTACCAGGCAGGGGGAATCACTGAAGCTTTCTTT. Amino acid sequence: CASSYQAGGITEAFF.

V usage is TRBV5-6 and J usage is TRBJ1-3, with 7 bases that match TRBD1. The CDR3 is 16 residues long. The germline V gene has CDR1 SGHDT and CDR2 YYEEEE. V shed 4 bases, J shed 0 bases, and the junction held 7 bases outside the gene matches. CDR3 residues: CASSGGQALSGNTIYF. As DNA, the CDR3 is TGTGCCAGCAGCGGAGGACAGGCCCTCTCTGGAAACACCATATATTTT.

J is TRBJ1-4 and V is TRBV3-1 (or the pseudogene TRBV3-2); 8 bases match TRBD1. This CDR3 has 17 amino acids. The V gene's germline CDR1 is LGHDT and CDR2 YNNKEL (reference sequence). V lost 0 bases to trimming and J lost 8 bases; unmatched junction nucleotides: 11. CDR3 amino acids: CASSQDRRTGGAEKLFF. Here the CDR3 DNA reads TGTGCCAGCAGCCAAGATCGGAGAACAGGGGGAGCGGAAAAACTGTTTTTT.

The gene calls are TRBV6-6 and TRBJ1-4, with D unclear. Trimming shortened V by 0 bases and J by 7 bases, and 3 bases separated the two germline ends. Per germline, CDR1 MNHNY and CDR2 SVGAGI (reference sequence). This CDR3 is 12 amino acids long. The CDR3 region has the DNA TGTGCCAGCAGTTACTCCTTTGAAAAACTGTTTTTT. Translated, it gives CASSYSFEKLFF.

V is TRBV15 and J is TRBJ1-2; possible D gene TRBD1, 5 bases. The CDR3 runs to 15 residues. The germline V gene has CDR1 LNHNV and CDR2 YYDKDF (reference sequence). The V end was cut by 2 bases, the J end by 3 bases, with 13 bases between. DNA for the CDR3: TGTGCCACCAGCAGAATTGTTACGGGGGACTATGGCTACACCTTC. Its protein product is CATSRIVTGDYGYTF. The whole variable domain, filled in from reference TRBV15 and TRBJ1-2, reads DAMVIQNPRYQVTQFGKPVTLSCSQTLNHNVMYWYQQKSSQAPKLLFHYYDKDFNNEADTPDNFQSRRPNTSFCFLDIRSPGLGDTAMYLCATSRIVTGDYGYTFGSGTRLTVV.